The 8 T cell receptor beta chains in this list originate from one sample, sequenced in a study of cytotoxic CD8 clonotypes in ibrutinib-treated CLL. Measured with immunoSEQ multiplex PCR; TCRdb has only the in-frame clones, and not every one. The data show roughly 150,000 clones, more than 65% seen once. Source: PBMCs, taken after 12 months of ibrutinib treatment. Source of these receptors: a human donor with chronic lymphocytic leukemia.

This clone was seen only a few times. The chain is built from TRBV29-1 and TRBJ1-2; TRBD1 agrees at 8 bases. This CDR3 comprises 13 residues. CDR1 SQVTM and CDR2 ANQGSEA come from the germline V gene. V lost 3 bases to trimming and J lost 7 bases; unmatched junction nucleotides: 7. CDR3 in amino acids: CSVEEQGASGYTF. CDR3 DNA sequence: TGCAGCGTTGAGGAGCAGGGGGCATCTGGCTACACCTTC. Full variable domain (rest looked up from reference TRBV29-1 and TRBJ1-2): SAVISQKPSRDICQRGTSLTIQCQVDSQVTMMFWYRQQPGQSLTLIATANQGSEATYESGFVIDKFPISRPNLTFSTLTVSNMSPEDSSIYLCSVEEQGASGYTFGSGTRLTVV.

This chain joins TRBV28 and TRBJ1-5, with 7 bases that match TRBD1. The CDR3 has 17 amino acids. The germline V gene has CDR1 MDHEN and CDR2 SYDVKM. Trimming removed 5 bases from V and 6 bases from J; junction bases left unmatched: 16. CDR3 nucleotide sequence: TGTGCCAGCAGTCCCGGGTGGGGAAAGGGGGCTGGTCAGCCCCAGCATTTT. Amino acid sequence: CASSPGWGKGAGQPQHF.

As regards this clone: Other DNA variants within this sample encode the same CDR3. The chain uses TRBV9 and TRBJ1-3; D is uncertain. The CDR3 length is 14 residues. The germline gives CDR1 SGDLS, CDR2 YYNGEE. V shed 0 bases and J shed 2 bases, with 6 bases lying between them. The DNA for the CDR3 is TGTGCCAGCAGCGTAGCTGGGACTGGAAACACCATATATTTT. Translated: CASSVAGTGNTIYF. Looking up the rest from reference TRBV9 and TRBJ1-3 gives the full variable domain: DSGVTQTPKHLITATGQRVTLRCSPRSGDLSVYWYQQSLDQGLQFLIQYYNGEERAKGNILERFSAQQFPDLHSELNLSSLELGDSALYFCASSVAGTGNTIYFGEGSWLTVV.

The chain carries TRBV7-2 and TRBJ2-7; D uncertain. The CDR3 extends over 14 amino acids. The germline V and J ends were trimmed by 4 bases and 2 bases, with 12 bases remaining between them. CDR1 and CDR2 from the germline V gene are SGHTA and FQGNSA. The CDR3 DNA sequence: TGTGCCAGCAGCTGGGGTCAGGTTCCCTACGAGCAGTACTTC. It is translated as CASSWGQVPYEQYF. The entire variable domain, with the rest obtained from reference TRBV7-2 and TRBJ2-7, is as follows: GAGVSQSPSNKVTEKGKDVELRCDPISGHTALYWYRQSLGQGLEFLIYFQGNSAPDKSGLPSDRFSAERTGGSVSTLTIQRTQQEDSAVYLCASSWGQVPYEQYFGPGTRLTVT.

This chain links TRBV7-2 with TRBJ2-7; 7 nucleotides agree with TRBD2. The CDR3 length is 15 residues. Trimming removed 6 bases from V and 3 bases from J; junction bases left unmatched: 11. CDR1 is SGHTA and CDR2 is FQGNSA in the germline V gene. CDR3 nucleotide sequence: TGTGCCAGCAGACCCGATCTAGCGGCACACTACGAGCAGTACTTC. The encoded protein is CASRPDLAAHYEQYF.

The V and J genes are TRBV28 and TRBJ2-2; no firm D call. The germline V and J ends were trimmed by 6 bases and 4 bases, with 12 bases remaining between them. The V gene's germline CDR1 is MDHEN and CDR2 SYDVKM. The CDR3 length is 14 residues. The CDR3 region is CASSTDSSTGELFF. Written as DNA, the CDR3 is TGTGCCAGCAGCACCGATAGCAGCACCGGGGAGCTGTTTTTT. Combining the CDR3 with reference TRBV28 and TRBJ2-2 gives the whole variable domain DVKVTQSSRYLVKRTGEKVFLECVQDMDHENMFWYRQDPGLGLRLIYFSYDVKMKEKGDIPEGYSVSREKKERFSLILESASTNQTSMYLCASSTDSSTGELFFGEGSRLTVL.

The chain is built from TRBV5-4 and TRBJ2-3; unclear D gene. The CDR3 is 15 amino acids. Germline V CDR1 and CDR2: SGHNT, YYREEE (reference sequence). Trimming cost V 2 bases and J 1 base, with 11 bases left between them. The CDR3 DNA reads TGTGCCAGCAGCTTATTCGGGTCCGGCACAGATACGCAGTATTTT. As protein: CASSLFGSGTDTQYF.

The chain couples TRBV28 to TRBJ2-1; D may correspond to TRBD1 or TRBD2 (5 bases each). V dropped 5 bases and J dropped 10 bases, with 21 bases sitting between them. Germline loops: CDR1 MDHEN, CDR2 SYDVKM. The length of the CDR3 is 15 residues. The CDR3 sequence: CASSAPGPTAREQFF. The CDR3 bases are TGTGCCAGCAGTGCCCCGGGGCCTACCGCCCGGGAGCAGTTCTTC.